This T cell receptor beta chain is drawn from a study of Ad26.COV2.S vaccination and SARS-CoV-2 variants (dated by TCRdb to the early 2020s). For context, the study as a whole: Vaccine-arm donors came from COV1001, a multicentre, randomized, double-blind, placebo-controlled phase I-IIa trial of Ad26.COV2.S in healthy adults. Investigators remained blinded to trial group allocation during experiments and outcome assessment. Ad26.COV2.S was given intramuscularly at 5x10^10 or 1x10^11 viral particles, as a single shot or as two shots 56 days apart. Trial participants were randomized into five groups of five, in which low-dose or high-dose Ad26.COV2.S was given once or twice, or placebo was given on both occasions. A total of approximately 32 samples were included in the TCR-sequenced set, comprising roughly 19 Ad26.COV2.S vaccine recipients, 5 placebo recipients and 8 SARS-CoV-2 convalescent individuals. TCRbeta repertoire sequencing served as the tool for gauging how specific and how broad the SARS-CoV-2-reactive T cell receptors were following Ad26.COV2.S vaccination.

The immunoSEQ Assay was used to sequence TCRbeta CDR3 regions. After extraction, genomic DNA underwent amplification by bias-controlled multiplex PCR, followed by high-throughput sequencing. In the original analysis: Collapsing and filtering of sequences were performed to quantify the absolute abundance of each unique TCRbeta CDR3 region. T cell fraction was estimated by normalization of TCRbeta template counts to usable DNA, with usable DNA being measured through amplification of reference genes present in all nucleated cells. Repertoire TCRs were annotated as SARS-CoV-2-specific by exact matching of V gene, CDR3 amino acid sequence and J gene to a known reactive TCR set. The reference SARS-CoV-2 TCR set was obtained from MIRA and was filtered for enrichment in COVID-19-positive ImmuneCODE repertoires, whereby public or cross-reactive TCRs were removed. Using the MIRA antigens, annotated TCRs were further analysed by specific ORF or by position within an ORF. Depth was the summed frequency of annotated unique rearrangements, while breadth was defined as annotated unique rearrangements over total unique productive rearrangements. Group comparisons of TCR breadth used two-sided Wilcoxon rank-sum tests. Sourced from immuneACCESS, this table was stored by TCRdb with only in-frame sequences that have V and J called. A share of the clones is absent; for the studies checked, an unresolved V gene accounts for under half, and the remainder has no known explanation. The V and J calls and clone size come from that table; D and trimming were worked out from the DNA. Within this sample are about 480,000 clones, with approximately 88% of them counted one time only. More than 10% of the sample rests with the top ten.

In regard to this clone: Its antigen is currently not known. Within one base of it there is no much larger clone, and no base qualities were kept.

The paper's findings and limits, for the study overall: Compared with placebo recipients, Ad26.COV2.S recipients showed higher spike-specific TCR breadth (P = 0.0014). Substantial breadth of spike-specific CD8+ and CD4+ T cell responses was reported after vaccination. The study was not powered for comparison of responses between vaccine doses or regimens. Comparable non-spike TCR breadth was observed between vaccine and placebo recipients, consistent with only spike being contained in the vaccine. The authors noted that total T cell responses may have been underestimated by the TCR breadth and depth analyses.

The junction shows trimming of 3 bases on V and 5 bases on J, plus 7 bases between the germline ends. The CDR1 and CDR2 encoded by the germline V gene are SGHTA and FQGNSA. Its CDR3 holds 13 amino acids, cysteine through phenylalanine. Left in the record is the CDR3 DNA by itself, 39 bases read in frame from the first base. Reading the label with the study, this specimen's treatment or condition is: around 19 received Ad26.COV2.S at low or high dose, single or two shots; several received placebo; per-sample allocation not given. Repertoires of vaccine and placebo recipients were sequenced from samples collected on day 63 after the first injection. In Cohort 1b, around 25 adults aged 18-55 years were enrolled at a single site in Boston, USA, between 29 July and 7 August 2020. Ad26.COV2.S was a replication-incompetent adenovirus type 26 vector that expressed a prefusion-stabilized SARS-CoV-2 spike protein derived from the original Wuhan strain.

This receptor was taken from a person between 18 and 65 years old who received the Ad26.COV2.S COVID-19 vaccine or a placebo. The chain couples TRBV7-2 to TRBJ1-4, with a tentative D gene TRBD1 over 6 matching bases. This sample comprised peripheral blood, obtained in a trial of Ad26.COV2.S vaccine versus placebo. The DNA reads TGTGCCAGCAGCTTTAGGGGGAATGAAAAACTGTTTTTT. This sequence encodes CASSFRGNEKLFF. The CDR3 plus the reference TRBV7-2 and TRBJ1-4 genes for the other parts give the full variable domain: GAGVSQSPSNKVTEKGKDVELRCDPISGHTALYWYRQSLGQGLEFLIYFQGNSAPDKSGLPSDRFSAERTGGSVSTLTIQRTQQEDSAVYLCASSFRGNEKLFFGSGTQLSVL.